This TCR beta chain was identified in a study of blood T cell repertoires in COVID-19. Study in general: COVID-19 samples from acute and convalescent phases originated in the United States, Italy and Spain. PBMCs, B-cell-depleted T cells, or T cells provided the cDNA or gDNA that made up the material.

Original methodology: Quantification of nucleated cells was approximated via reference gene primer amplification. Profiled with immunoSEQ multiplex PCR; TCRdb holds only in-frame clones, not every one. Clonal size and the V and J genes are those of that table, whereas D and trimming came from the DNA. The repertoire consists of approximately 68,000 clones, with approximately 90% occurring once and the leading ten covering about 11%. V shed 7 bases and J 3 bases; nucleotides not matched to a gene: 1. CDR3 size: 15 residues. Germline CDR1 is LGHNA and CDR2 is YNFKEQ. Specimen: peripheral blood. This TCR came from a man between 65 and 85 years old with active or convalescent COVID-19. This rearrangement joins TRBV4-2 to TRBJ2-1; the match to TRBD2 covers 15 bases. The CDR3 nucleotides read TGTGCCAGCACGGGACTAGCGGGAGGCTACAATGAGCAGTTCTTC. Translation gives CASTGLAGGYNEQFF.